Listed below are T cell receptor beta chains from one sample, sequenced in a study of neurological immune-mediated disorders. Using its own MiXCR run on the 5' RACE reads, TCRdb lists one record per CDR3 protein. Of tens of thousands of distinct CDR3 sequences listed, about 3.5% are singletons. Sequenced sample: PBMCs. These receptors came from a man aged 25 to 40 with multiple sclerosis. The CDR3 runs from the conserved cysteine through the conserved F or W. Each record gives: clone size, CDR3 length, V gene, J gene, D gene, CDR3 DNA, CDR3 protein. A D gene is named only where the DNA matches it firmly. Some rows mark clone size as missing; the rest say once, few, many or name a class of expanded clone.

clone_size: many
cdr3_length: 16
v_call: TRBV5-1
j_call: TRBJ1-2
d_call: TRBD1
cdr3_nt: TGCGCCAGCAGATCCCTTGGGACAGGGTTCCGGTATGGCTACACCTTC
cdr3_aa: CASRSLGTGFRYGYTF

clone_size: many
cdr3_length: 15
v_call: TRBV5-1
j_call: TRBJ2-1
d_call: TRBD2
cdr3_nt: TGCGCCAGCAGGGGTGCTAGCGGATCCTACAATGAGCAGTTCTTC
cdr3_aa: CASRGASGSYNEQFF

clone_size: many
cdr3_length: 16
v_call: TRBV6-6
j_call: TRBJ1-1
d_call: NA
cdr3_nt: TGTGCCAGCAGTTGGGCAGGGAATGTTATGAACACTGAAGCTTTCTTT
cdr3_aa: CASSWAGNVMNTEAFF

clone_size: many
cdr3_length: 12
v_call: TRBV12-3/TRBV12-4
j_call: TRBJ2-2
d_call: TRBD2
cdr3_nt: TGTGCCGTCGGGGGGGGGACCGGGGAGCTGTTTTTT
cdr3_aa: CAVGGGTGELFF

clone_size: many
cdr3_length: 13
v_call: TRBV20-1
j_call: TRBJ2-2
d_call: NA
cdr3_nt: TGCAGTGCTAGTTTCGGGGCCACCGGGGAGCTGTTTTTT
cdr3_aa: CSASFGATGELFF

clone_size: many
cdr3_length: 11
v_call: TRBV29-1
j_call: TRBJ2-2
d_call: NA
cdr3_nt: TGCAGCGCCCGTAACACCGGGGAGCTGTTTTTT
cdr3_aa: CSARNTGELFF

clone_size: many
cdr3_length: 14
v_call: TRBV6-4
j_call: TRBJ1-2
d_call: TRBD1
cdr3_nt: TGTGCCAGCATCCCAGGGGGCTTCGGCTATGGCTACACCTTC
cdr3_aa: CASIPGGFGYGYTF

clone_size: many
cdr3_length: 12
v_call: TRBV29-1
j_call: TRBJ2-3
d_call: NA
cdr3_nt: TGCAGCGTTGCCACTCCCACAGATACGCAGTATTTT
cdr3_aa: CSVATPTDTQYF

clone_size: NA
cdr3_length: 14
v_call: TRBV25-1
j_call: TRBJ2-1
d_call: TRBD2
cdr3_nt: TGTGACAGCAGTGTTACTAGCGGGAGTGGTGAGCAGTTCTTC
cdr3_aa: CDSSVTSGSGEQFF

clone_size: many
cdr3_length: 15
v_call: TRBV7-3
j_call: TRBJ1-1
d_call: NA
cdr3_nt: TGTGCCAGCACGCTTACGGGCAGGGCTAACACTGAAGCTTTCTTT
cdr3_aa: CASTLTGRANTEAFF

clone_size: many
cdr3_length: 14
v_call: TRBV7-3
j_call: TRBJ1-6
d_call: NA
cdr3_nt: TGTGCCAGCAGCTTAGCAGGACCTAATTCACCCCTCCACTTT
cdr3_aa: CASSLAGPNSPLHF

clone_size: many
cdr3_length: 17
v_call: TRBV7-6
j_call: TRBJ2-7
d_call: NA
cdr3_nt: TGTGCCAGCAGCTTAGCGGGGGGAGGGACACCTACCTACGAGCAGTACTTC
cdr3_aa: CASSLAGGGTPTYEQYF

clone_size: many
cdr3_length: 14
v_call: TRBV14
j_call: TRBJ1-4
d_call: NA
cdr3_nt: TGTGCCAGCAGCCGAGGAGCAACTAATGAAAAACTGTTTTTT
cdr3_aa: CASSRGATNEKLFF

clone_size: many
cdr3_length: 14
v_call: TRBV5-1
j_call: TRBJ2-7
d_call: NA
cdr3_nt: TGCGCCAGCAGCTTGGGCGCGGGATTCTACGAGCAGTACTTC
cdr3_aa: CASSLGAGFYEQYF

clone_size: few
cdr3_length: 15
v_call: TRBV20-1
j_call: TRBJ1-5
d_call: TRBD1
cdr3_nt: TGCAGTGCTAGAAGACCGGGACAGGGGGATCAGCCCCAGAATTTT
cdr3_aa: CSARRPGQGDQPQNF

clone_size: many
cdr3_length: 17
v_call: TRBV20-1
j_call: TRBJ2-3
d_call: TRBD2
cdr3_nt: TGCAGTGCTAGAGCTCCCTGGCGGGGGGGAGGCCCAGATACGCAGTATTTT
cdr3_aa: CSARAPWRGGGPDTQYF

clone_size: many
cdr3_length: 12
v_call: TRBV12-3/TRBV12-4
j_call: TRBJ1-2
d_call: NA
cdr3_nt: TGTGCCAGCAGTTTGGAAGGGCTCGGCTACACCTTC
cdr3_aa: CASSLEGLGYTF

clone_size: many
cdr3_length: 15
v_call: TRBV20-1
j_call: TRBJ2-6
d_call: NA
cdr3_nt: TGCAGTGCTAGAGATACGGGGTCTGGGGCCAACGTCCTGACTTTC
cdr3_aa: CSARDTGSGANVLTF

clone_size: NA
cdr3_length: 17
v_call: TRBV3-1
j_call: TRBJ2-2
d_call: NA
cdr3_nt: TGTGCCAGCAGCCAAGAGCACCGGACATTAGGGACCGGGGAGCTGTTTTTT
cdr3_aa: CASSQEHRTLGTGELFF

clone_size: many
cdr3_length: 16
v_call: TRBV3-1
j_call: TRBJ2-1
d_call: TRBD2
cdr3_nt: TGTGCCAGCAGCAATAGCGGGAGGGCCCGCTACAATGAGCAGTTCTTC
cdr3_aa: CASSNSGRARYNEQFF

clone_size: few
cdr3_length: 15
v_call: TRBV2
j_call: TRBJ2-5
d_call: TRBD2
cdr3_nt: TGTGCCAGCAGTGTAGCGGGAGGGACTCAAGAGACCCAGTACTTC
cdr3_aa: CASSVAGGTQETQYF

clone_size: many
cdr3_length: 13
v_call: TRBV20-1
j_call: TRBJ1-2
d_call: NA
cdr3_nt: TGCAGTGCTAGAGATGGAGGGGCTGAGGGCTACACCTTC
cdr3_aa: CSARDGGAEGYTF

clone_size: few
cdr3_length: 14
v_call: TRBV12-3/TRBV12-4
j_call: TRBJ2-1
d_call: NA
cdr3_nt: TGTGCCAGCAATACCCCCCTAGCCTACAATGAGCAGTTCTTC
cdr3_aa: CASNTPLAYNEQFF

clone_size: many
cdr3_length: 16
v_call: TRBV5-1
j_call: TRBJ1-4
d_call: NA
cdr3_nt: TGCGCCAGCAGCTTGGTCGGCGGGAACCCTAATGAAAAACTGTTTTTT
cdr3_aa: CASSLVGGNPNEKLFF

clone_size: many
cdr3_length: 16
v_call: TRBV6-6
j_call: TRBJ1-2
d_call: NA
cdr3_nt: TGTGCCAGCAGGCTTTCCCTGGCAGGGGTCCGGGATGGCTACACCTTC
cdr3_aa: CASRLSLAGVRDGYTF

clone_size: many
cdr3_length: 13
v_call: TRBV29-1
j_call: TRBJ1-1
d_call: NA
cdr3_nt: TGCAGCGTTGAGGGGACCTTGGGGACTGAAGCTTTCTTT
cdr3_aa: CSVEGTLGTEAFF

clone_size: many
cdr3_length: 13
v_call: TRBV6-5
j_call: TRBJ2-7
d_call: NA
cdr3_nt: TGTGCCAGCAGTCCTCTGGGGGTGAGGGAGCAGTACTTC
cdr3_aa: CASSPLGVREQYF

clone_size: many
cdr3_length: 17
v_call: TRBV5-6
j_call: TRBJ2-3
d_call: NA
cdr3_nt: TGTGCCAGCAGCTTGGATCGGGGAGCACTCAGCACAGATACGCAGTATTTT
cdr3_aa: CASSLDRGALSTDTQYF

clone_size: NA
cdr3_length: 16
v_call: TRBV4-1
j_call: TRBJ1-5
d_call: NA
cdr3_nt: TGCGCCAGCAGCCAAGGTATTACTGAACTCAATCAGCCCCAGCATTTT
cdr3_aa: CASSQGITELNQPQHF

clone_size: many
cdr3_length: 17
v_call: TRBV15
j_call: TRBJ1-2
d_call: NA
cdr3_nt: TGTGCCACCAGCAGGTCGGGCAGGGGCCGGGACTTTGATGGCTACACCTTC
cdr3_aa: CATSRSGRGRDFDGYTF

clone_size: many
cdr3_length: 13
v_call: TRBV20-1
j_call: TRBJ2-5
d_call: NA
cdr3_nt: TGCAGTGCTCCCGGACGGGGAAAAGAGACCCAGTACTTC
cdr3_aa: CSAPGRGKETQYF

clone_size: many
cdr3_length: 12
v_call: TRBV7-9
j_call: TRBJ1-1
d_call: NA
cdr3_nt: TGTGCCAGCAGTTTCCCGGCTCCAGAAGCTTTCTTT
cdr3_aa: CASSFPAPEAFF